The 31 T cell receptor beta chains in this list originate from one sample, sequenced in a study of blood T cell repertoires in COVID-19. Using immunoSEQ multiplex PCR, the repertoire was profiled, and TCRdb retains in-frame clones only, with some absent. Of approximately 120,000 clones in the sample, around nine tenths were seen once. Sequenced input: peripheral blood. These receptors all stem from a man in his fifties or sixties with COVID-19, enrolled during active disease.

This clone appeared a single time. This chain links TRBV3-1 (or the pseudogene TRBV3-2) with TRBJ2-1; 7 nucleotides match TRBD1. The ends lost 0 bases at V and 10 bases at J; junction bases unmatched: 3. Looked up from germline, CDR1 is LGHDT and CDR2 is YNNKEL (reference sequence). The CDR3 spans 13 residues. The CDR3 reads CASSQDHRGEQFF. CDR3 nucleotide sequence: TGTGCCAGCAGCCAAGATCACAGGGGCGAGCAGTTCTTC.

The chain combines TRBV28 with TRBJ2-7; the D is unclear. Germline CDR1 is MDHEN and CDR2 is SYDVKM. Trimming took off 5 bases at V and 3 bases at J, with 5 bases between the two ends. The CDR3 runs to 11 residues. CDR3 nucleotide sequence: TGTGCCAGCAGTCGACACTACGAGCAGTACTTC. Protein: CASSRHYEQYF.

The chain joins TRBV9 to TRBJ2-5, with 7 bases fitting TRBD2. Trimming removed 0 bases from V and 5 bases from J; junction bases left unmatched: 10. The CDR3 is 16 amino acids. CDR1 and CDR2 (germline): SGDLS, YYNGEE. In nucleotides, the CDR3 is TGTGCCAGCAGCGTAGTCCCAGCGGGACCGCAGGAGACCCAGTACTTC. It is translated as CASSVVPAGPQETQYF.

This sequence joins TRBV5-1 and TRBJ2-5; D is unresolved. The V end lost 0 bases, the J end lost 2 bases, and 8 bases lay between the germline ends. The CDR3 totals 14 residues. Looked up from germline, CDR1 is SGHRS and CDR2 is YFSETQ. The CDR3 protein is CASSLAGGQETQYF. The CDR3 region has the DNA TGCGCCAGCAGCTTGGCTGGCGGACAAGAGACCCAGTACTTC.

The chain couples TRBV24-1 to TRBJ2-2; D perhaps matches TRBD1 (6 bases). Germline CDR1 KGHDR, CDR2 SFDVKD. The CDR3 spans 15 residues. V was clipped by 4 bases and J by 1 base, with 9 bases between them. The CDR3 DNA reads as TGTGCCACCAGTGACCCGGACAGGAACACCGGGGAGCTGTTTTTT. Protein product: CATSDPDRNTGELFF.

Written as DNA, the CDR3 is TGTGCCAGCAGCCCAACACCCAGATCAGGGGCTGATGCCGGGGAGCTGTTTTTT. As protein: CASSPTPRSGADAGELFF. The J gene is TRBJ2-2, the V gene TRBV27; D might be TRBD1 (6 bases). This CDR3 is 18 amino acids long. Germline V gene sequence: CDR1 MNHEY, CDR2 SMNVEV (reference sequence). V lost 6 bases, J lost 6 bases, and 26 bases lay in between.

The chain has TRBV7-6 and TRBJ1-1, with D unclear. This CDR3 is 17 amino acids long. Looked up from germline, CDR1 is SGHVS and CDR2 is FNYEAQ. The V end lost 1 base, the J end lost 0 bases, and 15 bases lay between the germline ends. In DNA form, the CDR3 reads TGTGCCAGCAGCTTAGGTTCGGGCGGGCTCATGAACACTGAAGCTTTCTTT. Translating it yields CASSLGSGGLMNTEAFF.

V gene TRBV6-5 combines with J gene TRBJ2-2; 7 positions agree with TRBD1. The CDR3 has 13 residues. Germline CDR1 and CDR2: MNHEY and SVGAGI. The CDR3 is CASNRGRTGELFF. CDR3 bases: TGTGCTTCAAACAGGGGAAGGACCGGGGAGCTGTTTTTT.

The chain recombines TRBV6-2 or TRBV6-3 with TRBJ1-5; D uncertain. The V and J ends lost 0 bases and 3 bases respectively, with 9 bases between them. This CDR3 region has 15 residues. The germline gives CDR1 MNHEY, CDR2 SVGEGT. The CDR3 loop is CASSYSQAINQPQHF. DNA for the CDR3: TGTGCCAGCAGTTACTCCCAGGCTATCAATCAGCCCCAGCATTTT.

The rearrangement joins TRBV6-1 to TRBJ2-3, with D hard to call. Germline V gives CDR1 MNHNS, CDR2 SASEGT. CDR3 length: 13 amino acids. Trimming cost V 3 bases and J 4 bases, with 8 bases left between them. CDR3 coding DNA: TGTGCCAGCAGTGAGCTCCGGGCAGATACGCAGTATTTT. Its translation is CASSELRADTQYF.

The gene calls are TRBV19 and TRBJ1-6, with D hard to call. The CDR3 runs to 13 residues. Germline V gene lookup returns CDR1 LNHDA and CDR2 SQIVND (reference sequence). Trimming took 4 bases from V and 7 from J, leaving 8 bases between them. In DNA, the CDR3 is TGTGCCAGTAGTAGAGGGTTCAATTCACCCCTCCACTTT. Translation: CASSRGFNSPLHF.

This sequence joins TRBV6-5 and TRBJ2-7; 7 nucleotides align to TRBD1. Trimming cost V 6 bases and J 4 bases; bases outside gene matches: 6. The germline V gene encodes CDR1 MNHEY and CDR2 SVGAGI. This CDR3 is 13 amino acids long. CDR3 DNA: TGTGCCAGCAGACATAGGGGGCTGTACGAGCAGTACGTC. As protein: CASRHRGLYEQYV.

The gene calls are TRBV6-5 and TRBJ2-1, with a tentative D call TRBD2 (5 bases). The CDR3 loop spans 11 amino acids. V dropped 4 bases and J dropped 10 bases, with 8 bases sitting between them. From germline, CDR1 is MNHEY and CDR2 SVGAGI. CDR3 protein: CASSWGVEQFF. CDR3 bases: TGTGCCAGCAGTTGGGGAGTCGAGCAGTTCTTC.

The genes are TRBV10-3 and TRBJ2-7; 7 positions agree with TRBD1. Germline CDR1 ENHRY, CDR2 SYGVKD. The CDR3 is 13 amino acids. Germline trimming cut 9 bases from V and 4 bases from J; bases unmatched to any gene: 9. CDR3 DNA sequence: TGTGCCATAGCGACAGGGATACCTTACGAGCAGTACTTC. Translating gives CAIATGIPYEQYF.

J is TRBJ2-5 and V is TRBV18, with D perhaps matching TRBD1 (6 bases). The CDR3 consists of 15 residues. The V gene's germline CDR1 is KGHSH and CDR2 LQKENI. V dropped 4 bases and J dropped 1 base, with 13 bases sitting between them. Written as DNA, the CDR3 is TGTGCCAGCTCACGTTACAGGGCTGCCCAAGAGACCCAGTACTTC. Its translation is CASSRYRAAQETQYF.

This chain uses TRBV6-1 with TRBJ2-6, with D perhaps TRBD1 (5 bases). Germline assignment: CDR1 MNHNS and CDR2 SASEGT. CDR3 length: 18 residues. Trimming removed 2 bases from V and 1 base from J, with 15 bases in between. In DNA, the CDR3 is TGTGCCAGCAGTGAAAGACCGGACACTTCATCTGGGGCCAACGTCCTGACTTTC. Protein sequence: CASSERPDTSSGANVLTF.

In its sample, this clone was seen once. As DNA, the CDR3 is TGTGCCAGCAGTTACTCGGCGGGCGTGGGGAATGAGCAGTTCTTC. Translation gives CASSYSAGVGNEQFF. The rearrangement links TRBV6-6 to TRBJ2-1; D is perhaps TRBD2 (5 bases). The CDR3 sequence is 15 residues long. Trimming removed 0 bases from V and 7 bases from J, with 13 bases in between. Germline V gene data show CDR1 as MNHNY and CDR2 as SVGAGI (reference sequence).

This chain uses TRBV2 with TRBJ2-1; 7 bases line up with TRBD2. The CDR3 sequence is 15 residues long. Trimming removed 3 bases from V and 8 bases from J; junction bases left unmatched: 10. Germline-derived CDR1 and CDR2 are SNHLY and FYNNEI. As DNA, the CDR3 is TGTGCCAGCAGTGATATGGCGGGAGTACGCGATGAGCAGTTCTTC. Translation gives CASSDMAGVRDEQFF.

This chain joins TRBV15 and TRBJ2-1; 7 bases match TRBD2. CDR3 length: 15 amino acids. The germline gives CDR1 LNHNV, CDR2 YYDKDF (reference sequence). V lost 1 base, J lost 0 bases, and 0 bases stayed unmatched. The CDR3 region is CATSRGGSSYNEQFF. For the CDR3, the DNA is TGTGCCACCAGCAGAGGCGGGAGCTCCTACAATGAGCAGTTCTTC.

The chain is built from TRBV2 and TRBJ1-3; D remains unclear. Per germline, CDR1 SNHLY and CDR2 FYNNEI. V dropped 6 bases and J dropped 0 bases, with 18 bases sitting between them. The CDR3 is 17 amino acids. The CDR3 is CASRPPKRPDSGNTIYF. CDR3 DNA sequence: TGTGCCAGCAGGCCACCAAAGAGGCCCGACTCTGGAAACACCATATATTTT.

The chain employs TRBV27 and TRBJ2-3, with D tentatively TRBD1 (5 bases). Trimming removed 3 bases at V and 5 bases at J, with 12 bases between. The CDR3 extends over 14 amino acids. Germline lookup yields CDR1 MNHEY and CDR2 SMNVEV (reference sequence). DNA for the CDR3: TGTGCCAGCAGTTTCGGTCAGGGAATAGATACGCAGTATTTT. It codes for CASSFGQGIDTQYF.

The chain links TRBV5-1 to TRBJ2-1; D unresolved. V shed 0 bases and J shed 0 bases, with 10 bases lying between them. CDR3 length: 16 amino acids. The germline CDR1 and CDR2 sequences are SGHRS and YFSETQ. DNA for the CDR3: TGCGCCAGCAGCTTGGCGAGCGCGAGCTCCTACAATGAGCAGTTCTTC. Translating gives CASSLASASSYNEQFF.

The chain is built from TRBV7-3 and TRBJ1-2, with 7 bases that match TRBD1. This CDR3 is 13 amino acids long. Germline CDR1 is SGHTA and CDR2 is FQGTGA. The ends lost 5 bases at V and 7 bases at J; junction bases unmatched: 7. Here the CDR3 DNA reads TGTGCCAGCAGCCCAGGGACAGCTCTTGGCTACACCTTC. Translated, it gives CASSPGTALGYTF. Supplemented by reference TRBV7-3 and TRBJ1-2, the full variable domain reads GAGVSQTPSNKVTEKGKYVELRCDPISGHTALYWYRQSLGQGPEFLIYFQGTGAADDSGLPNDRFFAVRPEGSVSTLKIQRTERGDSAVYLCASSPGTALGYTFGSGTRLTVV.

The chain is built from TRBV14 and TRBJ2-3, with TRBD1 as a possible D gene (5 bases). V was clipped by 1 base and J by 0 bases, with 8 bases between them. This CDR3 has 15 residues. Germline CDR1 SGHDN, CDR2 FVKESK. The CDR3 DNA sequence: TGTGCCAGCAGCCAAGGGCAGGGTAGCACAGATACGCAGTATTTT. It specifies CASSQGQGSTDTQYF.

The CDR3 here is CASSITGATEAFF. The CDR3 region has the DNA TGTGCCAGCAGTATAACAGGGGCCACTGAAGCTTTCTTT. The rearrangement uses TRBV28 and TRBJ1-1; 7 nucleotides align to TRBD1. V lost 5 bases, J lost 4 bases, and 4 bases stayed unmatched. CDR3 length: 13 amino acids. In germline, CDR1 is MDHEN, CDR2 SYDVKM.

This rearrangement joins TRBV9 to TRBJ1-5, with a possible D match to TRBD1 (5 bases). The germline V and J ends were trimmed by 0 bases and 2 bases, with 12 bases remaining between them. The CDR3 length is 16 residues. CDR1 SGDLS and CDR2 YYNGEE come from the germline V gene. CDR3 sequence: CASSVAGGDGNQPQHF. CDR3 coding DNA: TGTGCCAGCAGCGTAGCTGGGGGGGACGGCAATCAGCCCCAGCATTTT.

The chain joins TRBV5-1 to TRBJ2-1; D gene uncertain. The length of the CDR3 is 15 residues. Deletions cut 0 bases from V and 6 bases from J, with 13 bases between. The germline V gene encodes CDR1 SGHRS and CDR2 YFSETQ. DNA of the CDR3: TGCGCCAGCAGCTTGGGCACCTTAAGAGCCAATGAGCAGTTCTTC. This sequence encodes CASSLGTLRANEQFF. Based on the CDR3 plus reference TRBV5-1 and TRBJ2-1, the full variable domain is KAGVTQTPRYLIKTRGQQVTLSCSPISGHRSVSWYQQTPGQGLQFLFEYFSETQRNKGNFPGRFSGRQFSNSRSEMNVSTLELGDSALYLCASSLGTLRANEQFFGPGTRLTVL.

CDR3 coding DNA: TGTGCCAGCAGCCACCGGGACAACTACTATGGCTACACCTTC. Translation: CASSHRDNYYGYTF. The rearrangement uses TRBV5-6 and TRBJ1-2; perhaps TRBD1 as D (6 bases). There are 14 residues in the CDR3. Germline CDR1 is SGHDT and CDR2 is YYEEEE. V lost 4 bases and J 3 bases, leaving 13 bases between the germline ends. The variable domain in full, completed from reference TRBV5-6 and TRBJ1-2, reads DAGVTQSPTHLIKTRGQQVTLRCSPKSGHDTVSWYQQALGQGPQFIFQYYEEEERQRGNFPDRFSGHQFPNYSSELNVNALLLGDSALYLCASSHRDNYYGYTFGSGTRLTVV.

The CDR3 is CASSLYGDEQFF. CDR3 bases: TGTGCCAGCAGTTTATACGGGGATGAGCAGTTCTTC. The rearrangement joins TRBV12-3 or TRBV12-4 to TRBJ2-1; D is possibly TRBD2 (5 bases). The CDR3 contains 12 residues. V lost 2 bases and J 8 bases, leaving 7 bases between the germline ends.

This chain connects TRBV19 to TRBJ2-7; no definite D call. The CDR3 length is 15 residues. Germline V gene sequence: CDR1 LNHDA, CDR2 SQIVND (reference sequence). Trimming cost V 3 bases and J 0 bases, with 12 bases left between them. The CDR3 nucleotides read TGTGCCAGTAGTATTTTCGGCGGCAACTCCTACGAGCAGTACTTC. Translated: CASSIFGGNSYEQYF.

The V and J genes are TRBV7-2 and TRBJ2-3; unclear D gene. This CDR3 region has 13 residues. In germline, CDR1 is SGHTA, CDR2 FQGNSA. V lost 5 bases and J 2 bases, leaving 8 bases between the germline ends. The CDR3 region is CASSRANTDTQYF. The CDR3 nucleotides read TGTGCCAGCAGCCGCGCAAACACAGATACGCAGTATTTT.